This entry features one T cell receptor beta chain sequence. Its antigen remains unidentified. Produced via immunoSEQ multiplex PCR; TCRdb's table is partial and in-frame only. Found here are about 2.1 million clones, roughly 95% of them singletons; the top ten hold about 1.6%. CDR1 is SEHNR, CDR2 FQNEAQ, per germline (reference sequence). This CDR3 has 16 residues. The junction had 9 bases not matched to a gene; V was cut back by 5 bases and J by 0 bases. These data are taken from a study of shared clonotypes between healthy human individuals. Whole-study findings and limits: It was observed that roughly 5.1% of naive CD4 clonotypes were shared across a handful of donors. Larger richness was generally estimated for naive than memory subsets. In having few donors, the study represented limited genetic and exposure-history diversity. Non-shared clonotypes displayed generation probabilities falling below those of clonotypes present in all four donors.

Terminally differentiated effector memory CD45RA+ cells were excluded by CCR7 positive selection of CD45RO-negative cells. The TCR comes from a man aged 18 to 30 in good health. Some clones in this sample may be carry-over from other donors' samples. Sequenced: naive CD8+ T cells from PBMCs. The rearrangement uses TRBV7-9 and TRBJ2-5, with 7 bases aligning to TRBD1. The CDR3 DNA reads TGTGCCAGCAGCGGCGACGGGACAGTTTACCAAGAGACCCAGTACTTC. Translating gives CASSGDGTVYQETQYF.